The 18 T cell receptor beta chains in this list originate from one sample, sequenced in a study of T cell changes during pregnancy in multiple sclerosis. Data came from immunoSEQ multiplex PCR; TCRdb stores just in-frame clones and leaves some out. The repertoire holds around 69,000 clones, with roughly 92% as singletons. This sample comprised peripheral blood, obtained in the third trimester of pregnancy. These receptors were collected from a female donor in good health, enrolled as a control in a pregnancy study.

The genes are TRBV19 and TRBJ2-2; D gene ambiguous. The germline V gene has CDR1 LNHDA and CDR2 SQIVND (reference sequence). V was clipped by 6 bases and J by 7 bases, with 6 bases between them. There are 11 residues in the CDR3. The CDR3 bases are TGTGCCAGTAGCCGTCGCGGGGAGCTGTTTTTT. It yields the protein CASSRRGELFF.

CDR3 sequence: CASSQPSTRQETQYF. The CDR3 DNA follows: TGCGCCAGCAGTCAACCGTCCACCCGGCAAGAGACCCAGTACTTC. The chain joins TRBV23-1 to TRBJ2-5; D not certain. TRBV23-1 is an ORF, with its function uncertain. This CDR3 has 15 amino acids. V shed 2 bases and J shed 2 bases, with 12 bases lying between them.

V and J are TRBV18 and TRBJ1-2; 9 bases are a match to TRBD1. V lost 3 bases and J lost 1; bases outside the gene matches: 3. CDR1 and CDR2 (germline): KGHSH, LQKENI. This CDR3 has 15 amino acids. CDR3 residues: CASSPTGGGNYGYTF. CDR3 DNA sequence: TGTGCCAGCTCACCTACAGGGGGCGGTAACTATGGCTACACCTTC.

The chain has TRBV4-1 and TRBJ1-2, with 7 bases identical to TRBD1. The J segment lost 0 bases and the V segment lost 3 bases, leaving 7 bases of the junction unmatched. The CDR3 has 16 amino acids. The germline gives CDR1 MGHRA, CDR2 YSYEKL. CDR3 amino acids: CASSQKGARANYGYTF. In nucleotides, the CDR3 is TGCGCCAGCAGCCAGAAGGGGGCTCGTGCTAACTATGGCTACACCTTC.

This chain uses TRBV19 with TRBJ2-6; D may be TRBD1 (5 bases). Per the germline V gene, CDR1 is LNHDA and CDR2 is SQIVND (reference sequence). The CDR3 spans 14 residues. Deletions cut 7 bases from V and 0 bases from J, with 7 bases between. Written as DNA, the CDR3 is TGTGCCAGTAAAAGGGGCTCTGGGGCCAACGTCCTGACTTTC. It specifies CASKRGSGANVLTF.

This chain connects TRBV28 to TRBJ2-1; TRBD2 aligns across 10 bases. The CDR3 spans 16 residues. Germline CDR1 reads MDHEN; CDR2 reads SYDVKM. After removal of 0 bases from V and 6 bases from J, the junction contained 5 bases not matched to a gene. The CDR3 is CASSLWLAGAGNEQFF. As DNA, the CDR3 is TGTGCCAGCAGTTTATGGCTAGCGGGAGCGGGCAATGAGCAGTTCTTC.

The gene calls are TRBV18 and TRBJ1-1; TRBD1 agrees at 10 bases. This CDR3 has 15 amino acids. The V and J ends lost 5 bases and 1 base, in that order; junction bases with no gene match: 4. Germline lookup yields CDR1 KGHSH and CDR2 LQKENI. This CDR3 reads CASSVTGGSNTEAFF. The CDR3 nucleotides read TGTGCCAGCTCAGTGACAGGGGGCTCGAACACTGAAGCTTTCTTT.

This chain joins TRBV6-5 and TRBJ1-5; no clear D gene. The germline V gene has CDR1 MNHEY and CDR2 SVGAGI. The V end was cut by 3 bases, the J end by 3 bases, with 9 bases between. CDR3 length: 14 amino acids. This chain's CDR3 is CASSYSGNNQPQHF. CDR3 coding DNA: TGTGCCAGCAGTTATTCCGGGAACAATCAGCCCCAGCATTTT.

The V and J genes are TRBV7-9 and TRBJ2-2; 10 bases align to TRBD2. The CDR3 is 16 residues long. CDR1 and CDR2 from the germline V gene are SEHNR and FQNEAQ (reference sequence). With V trimmed by 6 bases and J by 2 bases, 6 bases remained unmatched. The DNA for the CDR3 is TGTGCCAGCAGACCGACTAGCGGGTCCAACACCGGGGAGCTGTTTTTT. This translates into CASRPTSGSNTGELFF.

This chain uses TRBV4-3 with TRBJ2-5, with TRBD2 identical over 12 bases. This CDR3 has 16 amino acids. With 3 bases clipped from V and 1 base from J, the junction kept 3 bases outside the gene matches. Germline V gene sequence: CDR1 LGHNA, CDR2 YSLEER. This CDR3 is CASSQGGLAGQETQYF. CDR3 nucleotides: TGCGCCAGCAGCCAGGGGGGACTAGCGGGCCAAGAGACCCAGTACTTC.

This chain links TRBV9 with TRBJ2-1; weak D call: TRBD2 (6 bases). This CDR3 region has 15 residues. In germline, CDR1 is SGDLS, CDR2 YYNGEE. V was trimmed by 2 bases and J by 0 bases, leaving 9 bases between them. CDR3 region: CASSVSGSSYNEQFF. The DNA of the CDR3 is TGTGCCAGCAGCGTTAGCGGCAGCTCCTACAATGAGCAGTTCTTC.

J is TRBJ2-7 and V is TRBV4-3, with 8 bases aligning to TRBD2. This CDR3 region has 16 residues. Germline V gene lookup returns CDR1 LGHNA and CDR2 YSLEER. After removal of 1 base from V and 7 bases from J, the junction contained 12 bases not matched to a gene. The chain's CDR3 is CASSQAVPGGGREQYF. The DNA for the CDR3 is TGCGCCAGCAGCCAAGCGGTCCCGGGAGGGGGAAGGGAGCAGTACTTC.

This clone has only one observation. J is TRBJ2-5 and V is TRBV7-8; possibly TRBD2 for D (5 bases). This CDR3 spans 15 amino acids. V dropped 6 bases and J dropped 5 bases, with 19 bases sitting between them. The V gene's germline CDR1 is SGHVS and CDR2 FQNEAQ. CDR3 loop: CASSPEWLGGETQYF. The CDR3, as DNA: TGTGCCAGCAGTCCGGAGTGGTTGGGCGGGGAGACCCAGTACTTC.

The sample holds one count of this clone. This rearrangement joins TRBV4-1 to TRBJ2-7, with D possibly matching TRBD2 (6 bases). CDR1 is MGHRA and CDR2 is YSYEKL in the germline V gene. This CDR3 comprises 16 residues. Trimming took off 8 bases at V and 3 bases at J, with 23 bases between the two ends. The CDR3 DNA is TGCGCCAGCCGGGAAACGGCGGCAGGAGGGGTCTACGAGCAGTACTTC. Encoded protein: CASRETAAGGVYEQYF.

The chain combines TRBV6-5 with TRBJ2-7; 10 bases match TRBD2. In germline, CDR1 is MNHEY, CDR2 SVGAGI. The length of the CDR3 is 16 residues. V shed 2 bases, J shed 6 bases, and the junction held 10 bases outside the gene matches. This chain's CDR3 is CASSYTPSGRWGEQYF. In DNA, the CDR3 is TGTGCCAGCAGTTACACTCCTAGCGGGAGATGGGGCGAGCAGTACTTC.

This clone was seen only a few times. The rearrangement joins TRBV6-4 to TRBJ2-3; the D gene is possibly TRBD1 (5 bases). Trimming took off 3 bases at V and 2 bases at J, with 12 bases between the two ends. Germline values: CDR1 MRHNA, CDR2 SNTAGT. This CDR3 has 15 amino acids. The CDR3 reads CASSEGREVTDTQYF. The DNA for the CDR3 is TGTGCCAGCAGTGAAGGCAGGGAAGTCACAGATACGCAGTATTTT.

The rearrangement joins TRBV7-9 to TRBJ2-7, with 7 positions matching TRBD1. Germline V gives CDR1 SEHNR, CDR2 FQNEAQ (reference sequence). V trimming: 7 bases; J trimming: 6 bases; junction bases outside the gene matches: 21. This CDR3 has 17 amino acids. The CDR3 DNA sequence: TGTGCCAGCACCTTGAGGACAGGCCCCCTTACCACTACCGAGCAGTACTTC. Residues: CASTLRTGPLTTTEQYF. Complete variable domain (other parts from reference TRBV7-9 and TRBJ2-7): DTGVSQNPRHKITKRGQNVTFRCDPISEHNRLYWYRQTLGQGPEFLTYFQNEAQLEKSRLLSDRFSAERPKGSFSTLEIQRTEQGDSAMYLCASTLRTGPLTTTEQYFGPGTRLTVT.

V gene TRBV4-1 combines with J gene TRBJ2-7; maybe TRBD1 (6 bases). Trimming cost V 3 bases and J 7 bases, with 19 bases left between them. Per germline, CDR1 MGHRA and CDR2 YSYEKL. The CDR3 runs 15 residues. This CDR3 is CASSHYGGSPREQYF. The CDR3 nucleotides read TGCGCCAGCAGCCACTATGGGGGCAGCCCACGGGAGCAGTACTTC.